The 3 T cell receptor beta chains below come from one sample, sequenced in a study of cytomegalovirus exposure and HLA in healthy donors (dated by TCRdb to 2016 to 2017). Library preparation employed the immunoSEQ multiplex PCR assay. Here the immuneACCESS table is served through TCRdb, limited to in-frame sequences with V and J called. Missing clones are a known gap in these copies; in checked studies unresolved V genes cover under half, and the rest lacks a known reason. The sample records about 190,000 clones, around four fifths of which are singletons. The ten largest clonotypes hold more than 6.5% of the sample. Sequencing was performed on PBMCs. The receptor source for this set is a man aged 18 to 35 in good health and CMV-seropositive.

The chain employs TRBV7-3 and TRBJ1-1; possibly TRBD1 for D (5 bases). Germline CDR1 and CDR2: SGHTA and FQGTGA. CDR3 length equals 14 residues. The V end was cut by 1 base, the J end by 5 bases, with 11 bases between. The CDR3 DNA reads TGTGCCAGCAGCTTAAATGCGGGGGTGACTGAAGCTTTCTTT. Amino acids: CASSLNAGVTEAFF.

This clone has just one count. In nucleotides, the CDR3 is TGTGCCAGCAGCTTGATAGGACTAGATTCCTACGAGCAGTACTTC. This sequence encodes CASSLIGLDSYEQYF. The chain carries TRBV5-4 and TRBJ2-7; 7 bases agree with TRBD2. CDR1 and CDR2 from the germline V gene are SGHNT and YYREEE (reference sequence). V gave up 1 base and J gave up 1 base; unmatched junction bases: 5. The length of the CDR3 is 15 residues.

The chain uses TRBV18 and TRBJ1-2, with 8 bases identical to TRBD1. Trimming at V came to 3 bases and at J to 2 bases, leaving 2 bases not matched to a gene. Germline CDR1 reads KGHSH; CDR2 reads LQKENI. CDR3 size: 14 residues. Here the CDR3 reads CASSPRTGNYGYTF. Here the CDR3 DNA reads TGTGCCAGCTCACCCAGGACAGGGAACTATGGCTACACCTTC.